This T cell receptor (beta chain) was found in a study of regulatory T cells in long-lasting Graves disease. Germline loops: CDR1 DFQATT, CDR2 SNEGSKA (reference sequence). The CDR3 has 14 residues. V gave up 1 base and J gave up 3 bases; unmatched junction bases: 3. Libraries of TCR beta came from iRepertoire HTBI primers plus Arm-PCR of CDR3 regions. MiXCR, applied by TCRdb to the multiplex PCR reads, yields one record per CDR3 protein. The sample has some 400,000 distinct CDR3 sequences; about 15% are singletons. Time point described: newly diagnosed GD, antithyroid drugs for less than 3 months. Extracted RNA from PBMCs served as the source of the TCR library. Approximately 9-milliliter peripheral blood samples went into EDTA tubes. This clonotype was counted many times. This sample was shared with a second study, whose subject was T cells in Graves' hyperthyroidism and ophthalmopathy. That paper adds: A patient was excluded if there was uncontrolled infection, other autoimmune disease, pregnancy or lactation. Ophthalmopathy and stable hyperthyroidism were separated by a 13 V-J model.

The sequence came from a woman between 25 and 40 years old with Graves disease. Sequenced here: peripheral blood mononuclear cells (PBMCs), sampled at new diagnosis, from a patient treated with antithyroid drugs. This chain connects TRBV20-1 to TRBJ2-7, with 10 bases matching TRBD2. The CDR3 here is CSARGPSGSYEQYF. The CDR3, as DNA: TGCAGTGCTAGAGGCCCTAGCGGGAGCTACGAGCAGTACTTC.